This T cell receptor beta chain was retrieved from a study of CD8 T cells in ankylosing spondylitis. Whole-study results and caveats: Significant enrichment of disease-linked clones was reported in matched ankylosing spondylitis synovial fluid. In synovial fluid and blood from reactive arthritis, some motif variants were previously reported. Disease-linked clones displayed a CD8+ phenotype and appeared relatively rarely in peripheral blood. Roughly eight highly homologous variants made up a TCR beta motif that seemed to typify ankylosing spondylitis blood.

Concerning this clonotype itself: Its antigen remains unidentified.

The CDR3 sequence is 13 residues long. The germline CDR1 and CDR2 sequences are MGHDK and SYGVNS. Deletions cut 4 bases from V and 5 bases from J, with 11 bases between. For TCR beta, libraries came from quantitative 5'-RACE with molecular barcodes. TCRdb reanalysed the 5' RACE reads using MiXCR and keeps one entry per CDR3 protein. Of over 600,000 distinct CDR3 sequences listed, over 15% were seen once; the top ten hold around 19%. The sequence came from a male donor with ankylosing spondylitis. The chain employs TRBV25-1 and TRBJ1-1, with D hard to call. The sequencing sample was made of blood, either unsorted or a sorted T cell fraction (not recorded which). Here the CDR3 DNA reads TGTGCCAGCAGTGTTCCGGGTCGGACTGAAGCTTTCTTT. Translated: CASSVPGRTEAFF.